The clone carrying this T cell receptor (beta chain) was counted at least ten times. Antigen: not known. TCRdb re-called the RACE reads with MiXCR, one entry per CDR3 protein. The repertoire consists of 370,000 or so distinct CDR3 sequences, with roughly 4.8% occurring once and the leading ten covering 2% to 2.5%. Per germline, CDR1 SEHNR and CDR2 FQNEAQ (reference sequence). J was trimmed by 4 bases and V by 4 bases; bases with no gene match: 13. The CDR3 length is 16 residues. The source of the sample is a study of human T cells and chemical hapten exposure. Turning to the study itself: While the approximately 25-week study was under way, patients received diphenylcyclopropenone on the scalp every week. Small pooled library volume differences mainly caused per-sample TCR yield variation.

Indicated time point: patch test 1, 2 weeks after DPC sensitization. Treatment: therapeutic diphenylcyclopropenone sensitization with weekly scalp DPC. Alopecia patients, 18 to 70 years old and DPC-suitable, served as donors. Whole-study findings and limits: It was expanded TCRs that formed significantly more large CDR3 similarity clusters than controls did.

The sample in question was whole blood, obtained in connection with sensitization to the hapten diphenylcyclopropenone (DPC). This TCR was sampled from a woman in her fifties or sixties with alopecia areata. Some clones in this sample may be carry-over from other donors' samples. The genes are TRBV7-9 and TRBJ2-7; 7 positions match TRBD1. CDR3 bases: TGTGCCAGCAGCTCTTCTGGGACAGAGACGTTTTACGAGCAGTACTTC. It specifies CASSSSGTETFYEQYF.